The 12 T cell receptor beta chains presented below share a single source sample, sequenced in a study of liver allograft versus peripheral blood T cells. Study-level background: Graft-liver T cell receptor repertoires were compared against recipient peripheral blood repertoires.

Via MiXCR, TCRdb re-called the reads, giving one row per CDR3 protein. The data show approximately 1,500 distinct CDR3 sequences, roughly 12% seen once. These receptors were taken from a human patient who had a liver transplant. Some T cells may be the graft donor's.

By share, this clonotype counts as large. The chain links TRBV24-1 to TRBJ2-7, with D perhaps given as TRBD1 or TRBD2 (5 bases each). Trimming took off 1 base at V and 4 bases at J, with 16 bases between the two ends. Germline assignment: CDR1 KGHDR and CDR2 SFDVKD. CDR3 length: 16 residues. As DNA, the CDR3 is TGTGCCACCAGTGATTTTTCCGGGACGGGCCATTACGAGCAGTACTTC. Translated: CATSDFSGTGHYEQYF.

This clonotype came up a few times. The V and J genes are TRBV5-4 and TRBJ2-3; 10 bases are shared with TRBD2. The germline gives CDR1 SGHNT, CDR2 YYREEE (reference sequence). With V trimmed by 4 bases and J by 2 bases, 10 bases remained unmatched. This CDR3 comprises 17 residues. DNA for the CDR3: TGTGCCAGCAGCGCGGGGGGTAGCGGGGGGTACACAGATACGCAGTATTTT. This sequence encodes CASSAGGSGGYTDTQYF.

This clonotype is medium-sized within its sample. The CDR3 nucleotides read TGTGCCAGCAGCCCCCAGACAGGGGTGGGTGGCTACACCTTC. This codes for CASSPQTGVGGYTF. This chain links TRBV7-9 with TRBJ1-2; TRBD1 matches 8 bases. V trimming: 5 bases; J trimming: 7 bases; junction bases outside the gene matches: 9. Per germline, CDR1 SEHNR and CDR2 FQNEAQ (reference sequence). This CDR3 contains 14 residues.

This clonotype is medium-sized in the sample. The chain combines TRBV20-1 with TRBJ1-2, with D maybe TRBD1 (5 bases). Germline V CDR1 and CDR2: DFQATT, SNEGSKA (reference sequence). Trimming left V 0 bases short and J 0 bases short, with 5 bases between. The CDR3 sequence is 13 residues long. Here the CDR3 reads CSARDRANYGYTF. Here the CDR3 DNA reads TGCAGTGCTAGAGACAGGGCTAACTATGGCTACACCTTC.

This clonotype counts as medium-sized. The chain uses TRBV12-3 or TRBV12-4 and TRBJ1-2; TRBD1 aligns across 8 bases. With 1 base clipped from V and 2 bases from J, the junction kept 3 bases outside the gene matches. The CDR3 is 15 amino acids. This chain's CDR3 is CASSLEAGGNYGYTF. CDR3 bases: TGTGCCAGCAGTTTAGAGGCAGGGGGCAACTATGGCTACACCTTC.

In this sample, this clonotype is medium-sized. The rearrangement links TRBV11-1 to TRBJ2-1; 10 nucleotides align to TRBD1. CDR1 SGHAT and CDR2 FQDESV come from the germline V gene (reference sequence). V shed 6 bases and J 11 bases; nucleotides not matched to a gene: 10. This CDR3 has 14 amino acids. This chain's CDR3 is CASSFRDRGVQQFF. The CDR3 coding sequence is TGTGCCAGCAGTTTTCGGGACAGGGGAGTTCAGCAGTTCTTC.

Judged by abundance, this clonotype is large. The chain carries TRBV20-1 and TRBJ2-1; D not certain. The CDR3 covers 14 residues. The V gene's germline CDR1 is DFQATT and CDR2 SNEGSKA (reference sequence). The V and J ends lost 4 bases and 5 bases respectively, with 15 bases between them. CDR3 loop: CSAIPPGWNNEQFF. The CDR3 bases are TGCAGTGCTATCCCCCCCGGCTGGAACAATGAGCAGTTCTTC.

This clonotype is large within its sample. The chain is built from TRBV29-1 and TRBJ1-2; D is unclear. The CDR3 is 8 amino acids. Trimming took off 8 bases at V and 6 bases at J, with 4 bases between the two ends. Germline V lookup: CDR1 SQVTM, CDR2 ANQGSEA. The CDR3 DNA follows: TGCAGCACCAATGGCTACACCTTC. Its protein is CSTNGYTF.

For this clonotype: Because it lacks the conserved phenylalanine or tryptophan at the end, this CDR3 is likely a read error. This chain uses TRBV5-6 with TRBJ2-7; TRBD2 aligns across 9 bases. Per germline, CDR1 SGHDT and CDR2 YYEEEE. V lost 2 bases and J lost 0; bases outside the gene matches: 6. This CDR3 is built from 16 residues. CDR3 sequence: CASSFGTSRSSYEQYS. The CDR3, as DNA: TGTGCCAGCAGCTTTGGGACTAGCAGAAGCTCCTACGAGCAGTACTCC.

Within the sample, this clonotype is medium-sized. The V and J genes are TRBV19 and TRBJ2-6; D is unclear. In germline, CDR1 is LNHDA, CDR2 SQIVND (reference sequence). The CDR3 loop spans 15 amino acids. With 4 bases removed from V and 3 bases from J, the gap between germline ends came to 10 bases. CDR3 coding DNA: TGTGCCAGTAGTACCGCCGGGTATGGGGCCAACGTCCTGACTTTC. Translating gives CASSTAGYGANVLTF.

This clonotype is medium-sized by share. The chain links TRBV5-4 to TRBJ2-1; D not resolved. The germline V and J ends were trimmed by 0 bases and 4 bases, with 11 bases remaining between them. This CDR3 is 15 amino acids long. Germline CDR1 is SGHNT and CDR2 is YYREEE (reference sequence). Here the CDR3 reads CASSLDGRSYNEQFF. The CDR3 DNA is TGTGCCAGCAGCTTGGACGGGCGGAGTTACAATGAGCAGTTCTTC. Full variable domain (outside the CDR3, taken from reference TRBV5-4 and TRBJ2-1): ETGVTQSPTHLIKTRGQQVTLRCSSQSGHNTVSWYQQALGQGPQFIFQYYREEENGRGNFPPRFSGLQFPNYSSELNVNALELDDSALYLCASSLDGRSYNEQFFGPGTRLTVL.

The CDR3 DNA is TGTGCCAGCAGTGCGGACAGGGGCACTAATGAAAAACTGTTTTTT. Protein sequence: CASSADRGTNEKLFF. The V and J genes are TRBV27 and TRBJ1-4, with 9 bases lining up with TRBD1. Germline trimming cut 5 bases from V and 2 bases from J; bases unmatched to any gene: 3. The length of the CDR3 is 15 residues. Germline loops: CDR1 MNHEY, CDR2 SMNVEV (reference sequence). The entire variable domain, with the rest obtained from reference TRBV27 and TRBJ1-4, is as follows: EAQVTQNPRYLITVTGKKLTVTCSQNMNHEYMSWYRQDPGLGLRQIYYSMNVEVTDKGDVPEGYKVSRKEKRNFPLILESPSPNQTSLYFCASSADRGTNEKLFFGSGTQLSVL.